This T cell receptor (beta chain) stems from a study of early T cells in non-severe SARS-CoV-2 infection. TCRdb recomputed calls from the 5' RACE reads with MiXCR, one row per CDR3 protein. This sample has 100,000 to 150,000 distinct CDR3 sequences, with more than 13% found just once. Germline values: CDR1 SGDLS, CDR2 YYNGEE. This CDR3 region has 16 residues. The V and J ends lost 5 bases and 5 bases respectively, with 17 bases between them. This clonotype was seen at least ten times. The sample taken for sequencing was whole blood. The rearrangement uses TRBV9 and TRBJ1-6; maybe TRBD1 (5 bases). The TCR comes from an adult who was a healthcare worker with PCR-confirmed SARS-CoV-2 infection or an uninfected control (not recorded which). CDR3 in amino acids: CASRKNNRDDNSPLHF. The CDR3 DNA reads TGTGCCAGCAGGAAAAATAACCGGGACGATAATTCACCCCTCCACTTT.